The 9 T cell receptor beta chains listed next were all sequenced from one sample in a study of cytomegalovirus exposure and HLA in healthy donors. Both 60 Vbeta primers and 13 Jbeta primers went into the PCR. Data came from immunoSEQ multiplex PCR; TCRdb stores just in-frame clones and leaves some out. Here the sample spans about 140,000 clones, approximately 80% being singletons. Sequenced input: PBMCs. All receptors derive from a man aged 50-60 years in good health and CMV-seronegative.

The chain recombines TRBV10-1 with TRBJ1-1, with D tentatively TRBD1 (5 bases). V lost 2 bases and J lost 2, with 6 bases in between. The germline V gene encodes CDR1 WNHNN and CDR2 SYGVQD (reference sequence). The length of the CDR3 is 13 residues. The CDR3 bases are TGCGCCAGCAGTGAGAGGGGCAACACTGAAGCTTTCTTT. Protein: CASSERGNTEAFF.

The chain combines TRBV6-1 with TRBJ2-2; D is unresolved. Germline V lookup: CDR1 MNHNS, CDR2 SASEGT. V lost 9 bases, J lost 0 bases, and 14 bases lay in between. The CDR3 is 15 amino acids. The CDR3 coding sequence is TGTGCCAGTAGAGAGCAACAGACGAACACCGGGGAGCTGTTTTTT. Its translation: CASREQQTNTGELFF.

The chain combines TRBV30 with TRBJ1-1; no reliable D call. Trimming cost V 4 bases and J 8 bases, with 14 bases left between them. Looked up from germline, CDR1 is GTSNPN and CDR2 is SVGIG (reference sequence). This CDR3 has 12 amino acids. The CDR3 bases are TGTGCCTGGACCCGAGGGCCCTCCGAAGCTTTCTTT. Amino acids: CAWTRGPSEAFF.

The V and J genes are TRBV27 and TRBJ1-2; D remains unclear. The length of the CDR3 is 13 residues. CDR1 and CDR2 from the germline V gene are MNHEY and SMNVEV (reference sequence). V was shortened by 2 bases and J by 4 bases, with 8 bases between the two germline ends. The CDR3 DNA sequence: TGTGCCAGCAGTTTAAGAGGCGGCTATGGCTACACCTTC. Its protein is CASSLRGGYGYTF.

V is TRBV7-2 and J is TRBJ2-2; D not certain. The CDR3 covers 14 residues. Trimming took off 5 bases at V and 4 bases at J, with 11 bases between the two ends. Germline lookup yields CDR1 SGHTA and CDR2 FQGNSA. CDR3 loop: CASSQSTGTGELFF. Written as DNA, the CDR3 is TGTGCCAGCAGCCAATCTACCGGCACCGGGGAGCTGTTTTTT.

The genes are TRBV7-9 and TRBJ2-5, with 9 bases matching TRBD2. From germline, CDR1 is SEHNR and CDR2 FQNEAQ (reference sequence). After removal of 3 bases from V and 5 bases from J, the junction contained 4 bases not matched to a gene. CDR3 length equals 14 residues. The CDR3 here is CASSFSGSLETQYF. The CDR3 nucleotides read TGTGCCAGCAGCTTTAGCGGGAGTCTCGAGACCCAGTACTTC.

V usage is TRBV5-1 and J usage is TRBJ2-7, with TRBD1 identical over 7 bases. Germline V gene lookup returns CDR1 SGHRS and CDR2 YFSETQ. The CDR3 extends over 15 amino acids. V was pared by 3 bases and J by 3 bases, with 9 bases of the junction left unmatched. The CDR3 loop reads CASSSRQGTDYEQYF. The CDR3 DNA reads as TGCGCCAGCAGCTCTCGACAGGGAACGGACTACGAGCAGTACTTC.

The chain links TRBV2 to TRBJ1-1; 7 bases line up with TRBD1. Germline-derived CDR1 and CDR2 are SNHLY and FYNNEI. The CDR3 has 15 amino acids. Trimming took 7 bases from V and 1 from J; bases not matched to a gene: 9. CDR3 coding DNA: TGTGCCAGCACTACGGGACAGAGCACGAACACTGAAGCTTTCTTT. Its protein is CASTTGQSTNTEAFF.

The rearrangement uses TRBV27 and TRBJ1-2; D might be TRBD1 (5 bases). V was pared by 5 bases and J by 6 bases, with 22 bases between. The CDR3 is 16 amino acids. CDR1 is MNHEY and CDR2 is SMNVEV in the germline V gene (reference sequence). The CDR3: CASSIGTGRGVDGYTF. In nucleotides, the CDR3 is TGTGCCAGCAGTATAGGAACGGGACGGGGGGTGGATGGCTACACCTTC.